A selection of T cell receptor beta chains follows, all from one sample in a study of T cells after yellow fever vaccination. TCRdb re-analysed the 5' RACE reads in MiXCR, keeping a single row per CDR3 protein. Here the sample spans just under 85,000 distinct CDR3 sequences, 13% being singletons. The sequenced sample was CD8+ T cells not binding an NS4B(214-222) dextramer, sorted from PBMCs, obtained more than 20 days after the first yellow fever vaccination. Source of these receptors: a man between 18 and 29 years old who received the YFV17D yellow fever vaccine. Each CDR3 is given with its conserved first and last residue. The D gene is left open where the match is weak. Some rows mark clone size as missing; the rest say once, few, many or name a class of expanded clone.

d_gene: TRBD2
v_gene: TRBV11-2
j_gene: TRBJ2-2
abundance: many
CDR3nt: TGTGCCAGCAATTCACGGGGGGGCCTAAACACCGGGGAGCTGTTTTTT
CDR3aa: CASNSRGGLNTGELFF

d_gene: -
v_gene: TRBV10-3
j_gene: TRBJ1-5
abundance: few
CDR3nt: TGTGCCGTCTGGGGGCATAGCAATCAGCCCCAGCATTTT
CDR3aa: CAVWGHSNQPQHF

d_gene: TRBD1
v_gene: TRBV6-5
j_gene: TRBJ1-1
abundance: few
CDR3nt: TGTGCCAGCAGTTACTGGGACAGGGCCGAGAGAGCTTTCTTT
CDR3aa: CASSYWDRAERAFF

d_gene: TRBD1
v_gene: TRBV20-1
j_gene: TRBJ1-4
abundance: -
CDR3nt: TGCAGTGCAATTAAAACAGGGGGCCTCTTGTTTTTT
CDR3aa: CSAIKTGGLLFF

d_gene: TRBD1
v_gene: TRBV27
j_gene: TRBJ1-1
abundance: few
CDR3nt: TGTGCCAGCAGTTCGAGACAGGGTGGCGGGAACACTGAAGCTTTCTTT
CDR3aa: CASSSRQGGGNTEAFF

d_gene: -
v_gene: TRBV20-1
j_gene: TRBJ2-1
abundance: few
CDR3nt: TGCAGTGCTAGAGATCAGGGGGGGCCCTACAATGAGCAGTTCTTC
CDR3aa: CSARDQGGPYNEQFF

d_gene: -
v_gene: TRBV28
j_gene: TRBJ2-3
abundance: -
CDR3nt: TGTGCCAGCAGGTGGCCAGGGGCTATAGATACGCAGTATTTT
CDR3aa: CASRWPGAIDTQYF

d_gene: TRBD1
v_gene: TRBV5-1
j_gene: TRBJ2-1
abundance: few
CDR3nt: TGCGCCAGCAGCTTACCGGGACAGTACAATGAGCAGTTCTTC
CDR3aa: CASSLPGQYNEQFF

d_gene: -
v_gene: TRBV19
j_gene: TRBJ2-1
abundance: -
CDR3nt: TGTGCAAGTAAGGGCTTAGCGGAGGTGCAGTTCTTC
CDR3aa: CASKGLAEVQFF

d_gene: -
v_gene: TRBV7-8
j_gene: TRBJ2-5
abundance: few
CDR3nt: TGTGCCAGCAGCCAGCCTCGTGGGGTCCAAGAGACCCAGTACTTC
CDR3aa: CASSQPRGVQETQYF

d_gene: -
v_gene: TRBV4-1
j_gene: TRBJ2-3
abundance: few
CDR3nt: TGCGCCAGCAGCCAACCCGTTTGGGGTACGCAGTATTTT
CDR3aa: CASSQPVWGTQYF

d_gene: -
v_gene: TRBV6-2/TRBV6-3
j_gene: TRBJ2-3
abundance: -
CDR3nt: TGTGCCAGCAGTGACACGTTTGATACGCAGTATTTT
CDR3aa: CASSDTFDTQYF

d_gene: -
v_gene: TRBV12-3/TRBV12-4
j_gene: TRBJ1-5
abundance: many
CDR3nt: TGTGCCAGCCAGGGGACGGCTTATCAGCCCCAGCATTTT
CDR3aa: CASQGTAYQPQHF

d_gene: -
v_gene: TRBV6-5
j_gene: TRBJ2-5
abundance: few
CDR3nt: TGTGCCAGCAGTTACGGGACGACATGGGAAGAGACCCAGTACTTC
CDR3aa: CASSYGTTWEETQYF

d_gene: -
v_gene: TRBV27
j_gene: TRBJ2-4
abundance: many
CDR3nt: TGTGCCAGCAGTTTATCGGGGCAGGGGTACATTCAGTACTTC
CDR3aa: CASSLSGQGYIQYF

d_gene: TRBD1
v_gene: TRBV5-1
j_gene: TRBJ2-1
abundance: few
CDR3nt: TGCGCCAGCAGCACCCCGACAGGGCCTGAGCAGTTCTTC
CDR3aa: CASSTPTGPEQFF

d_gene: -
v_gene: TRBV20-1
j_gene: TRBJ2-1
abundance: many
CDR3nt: TGCAGTGCTGTCCGGGGGAATGAGCAGTTCTTC
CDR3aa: CSAVRGNEQFF

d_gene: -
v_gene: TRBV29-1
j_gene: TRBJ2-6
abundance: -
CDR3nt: TGCAGCGTTGAAGATGACGAGGGAGCTGTGGCCAACGTCCTGACTTTC
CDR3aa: CSVEDDEGAVANVLTF

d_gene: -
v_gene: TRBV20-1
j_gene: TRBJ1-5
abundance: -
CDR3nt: TGCAGTGCTAGCCCGGGAAGTGCGAGCAATCAGCCCCAGCATTTT
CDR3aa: CSASPGSASNQPQHF

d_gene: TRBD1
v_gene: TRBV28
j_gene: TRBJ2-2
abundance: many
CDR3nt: TGTGCCAGCAGTCAAACGGCAGGGGGCTCCACCGGGGAGCTGTTTTTT
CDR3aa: CASSQTAGGSTGELFF

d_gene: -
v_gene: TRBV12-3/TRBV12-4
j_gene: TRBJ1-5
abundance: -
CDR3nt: TGTGCCAGCAGTTATGGCAATCAGCCCCAGCATTTT
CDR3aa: CASSYGNQPQHF

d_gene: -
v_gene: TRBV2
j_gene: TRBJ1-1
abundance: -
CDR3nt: TGTGCCAGCAGAGTCGGGGAGAACACTGAAGCTTTCTTT
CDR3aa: CASRVGENTEAFF

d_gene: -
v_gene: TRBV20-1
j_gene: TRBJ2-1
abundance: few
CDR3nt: TGCAGTGCTCCTACTAGCTCCTACAATGAGCAGTTCTTC
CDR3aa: CSAPTSSYNEQFF

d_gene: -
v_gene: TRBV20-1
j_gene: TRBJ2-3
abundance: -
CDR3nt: TGCAGTGCTAGAACTAACCCGGGGGATTATACGCAGTATTTT
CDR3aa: CSARTNPGDYTQYF

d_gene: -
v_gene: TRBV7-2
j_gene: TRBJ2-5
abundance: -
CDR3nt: TGTGCCAGCAGCCTCTCGAGGGGGGTGGAGACCCAGTACTTC
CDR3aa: CASSLSRGVETQYF

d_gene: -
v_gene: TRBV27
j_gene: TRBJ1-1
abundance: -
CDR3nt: TGTGCCAGCAGTTTATCGTGGCTGAACACTGAAGCTTTCTTT
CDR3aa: CASSLSWLNTEAFF

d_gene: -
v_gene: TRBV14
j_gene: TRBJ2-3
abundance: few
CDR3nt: TGTGCCAGCAGGCGACTTAGCACAGATACGCAGTATTTT
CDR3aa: CASRRLSTDTQYF

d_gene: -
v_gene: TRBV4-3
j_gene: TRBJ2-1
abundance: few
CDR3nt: TGCGCCAGCAGCCAAGAACTATTCTTACAGGGCCATGAGCAGTTCTTC
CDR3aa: CASSQELFLQGHEQFF

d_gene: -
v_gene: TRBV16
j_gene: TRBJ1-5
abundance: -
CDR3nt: TGTGCCAGCAGCCAATTCAGAGAAGATAGCAATCAGCCCCAGCATTTT
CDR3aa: CASSQFREDSNQPQHF

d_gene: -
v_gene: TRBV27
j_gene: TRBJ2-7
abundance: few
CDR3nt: TGTGCCAGCTCGATCGGCCAGGGGTACGAGCAGTACTTC
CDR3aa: CASSIGQGYEQYF

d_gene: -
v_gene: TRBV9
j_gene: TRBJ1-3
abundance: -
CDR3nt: TGTGCCAGCAGCGATGAGTTCTCTGGAAACACCATATATTTT
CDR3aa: CASSDEFSGNTIYF

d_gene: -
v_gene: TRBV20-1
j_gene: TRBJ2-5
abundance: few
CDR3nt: TGCAGTGCTAGAGTCCCCATAGAACGAGAGACCCAGTACTTC
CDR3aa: CSARVPIERETQYF

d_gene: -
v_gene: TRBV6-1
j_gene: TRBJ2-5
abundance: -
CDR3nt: TGTGCCAGCAGCCCGCTTGCTGACCGGGCAGAGACCCAGTACTTC
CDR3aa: CASSPLADRAETQYF

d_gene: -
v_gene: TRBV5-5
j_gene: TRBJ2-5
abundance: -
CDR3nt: TGTGCCAGCAGCTTGGGGCATCGGTACCAAGAGACCCAGTACTTC
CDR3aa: CASSLGHRYQETQYF

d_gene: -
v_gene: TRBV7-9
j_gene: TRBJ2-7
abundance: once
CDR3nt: TGTGCCAGCAGGGCCGGGACGCCGTGGGGTGAGCAGTACTTC
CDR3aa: CASRAGTPWGEQYF

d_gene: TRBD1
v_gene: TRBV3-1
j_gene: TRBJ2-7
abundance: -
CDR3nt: TGTGCCAGCAGCCGTACAGGGGGCGCAGCCTACGAGCAGTACTTC
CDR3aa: CASSRTGGAAYEQYF

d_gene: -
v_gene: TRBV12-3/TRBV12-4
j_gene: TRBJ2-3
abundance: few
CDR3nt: TGTGCCAGCAGCCCTGAGGGCTGGCAGAGCACAGATACGCAGTATTTT
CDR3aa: CASSPEGWQSTDTQYF

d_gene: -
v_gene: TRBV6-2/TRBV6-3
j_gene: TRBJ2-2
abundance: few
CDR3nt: TGTGCCAGCAGTCCGATATCGAACACCGGGGAGCTGTTTTTT
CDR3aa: CASSPISNTGELFF

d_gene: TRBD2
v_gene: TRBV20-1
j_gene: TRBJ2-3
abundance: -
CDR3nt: TGCAGTGCTAGAGGTGGAAGCGGGGGGCCCACGGGGACAGATACGCAGTATTTT
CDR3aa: CSARGGSGGPTGTDTQYF

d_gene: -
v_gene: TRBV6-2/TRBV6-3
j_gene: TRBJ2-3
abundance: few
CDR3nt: TGTGCCAGCAGTTACGCCGACCGTGCCACAGATACGCAGTATTTT
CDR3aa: CASSYADRATDTQYF

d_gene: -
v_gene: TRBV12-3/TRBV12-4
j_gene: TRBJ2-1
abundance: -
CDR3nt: TGTGCCAGCAGCGTCAGTCTGGGGAGTGAGCAGTTCTTC
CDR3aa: CASSVSLGSEQFF

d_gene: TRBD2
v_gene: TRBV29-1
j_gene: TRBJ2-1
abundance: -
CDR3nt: TGCAGCGTTGAAGCCCCGGGACTAGCGGGGGTAGGGGACTTCCTAAGGCCTAAGTTCTTC
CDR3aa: CSVEAPGLAGVGDFLRPKFF

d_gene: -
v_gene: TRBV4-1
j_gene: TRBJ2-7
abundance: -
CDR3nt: TGCGCCAGCAGCCAAGAGGACCAAGCCTACGAGCAGTACTTC
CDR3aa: CASSQEDQAYEQYF

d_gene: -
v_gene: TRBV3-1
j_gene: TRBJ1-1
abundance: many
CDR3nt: TGTGCCAGCAGCCAAGTGCTCGGTGAGGGGAGTTTGACTGAAGCTTTCTTT
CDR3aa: CASSQVLGEGSLTEAFF

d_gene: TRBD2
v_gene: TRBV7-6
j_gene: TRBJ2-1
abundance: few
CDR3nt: TGTGCCAGCAGCTTTCGAGCGGGGGGCGCCGAATTTCATGAGCAGTTCTTC
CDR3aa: CASSFRAGGAEFHEQFF

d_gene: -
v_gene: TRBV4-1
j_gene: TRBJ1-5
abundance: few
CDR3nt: TGCGCCAGCAGCCAAGTCCTAGATCAGCCCCAGCATTTT
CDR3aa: CASSQVLDQPQHF

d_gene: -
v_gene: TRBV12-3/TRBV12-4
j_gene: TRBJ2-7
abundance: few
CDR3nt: TGTGCCACCGCCCAGAGCCCGATTTTCTACGAGCAGTACTTC
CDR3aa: CATAQSPIFYEQYF

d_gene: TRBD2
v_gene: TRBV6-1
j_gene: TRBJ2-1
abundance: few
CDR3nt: TGTGCCAGCAGCGTTAGCGGGTACAATGAGCAGTTCTTC
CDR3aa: CASSVSGYNEQFF

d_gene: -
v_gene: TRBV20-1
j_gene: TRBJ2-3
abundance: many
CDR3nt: TGCAGTGCTAGAAGGGGGAGGGAGCGTCCAGATACGCAGTATTTT
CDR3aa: CSARRGRERPDTQYF

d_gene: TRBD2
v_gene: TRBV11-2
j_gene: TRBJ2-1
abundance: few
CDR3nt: TGTGCCAGCAGCCCGGGACTAGCCAGAGCGGGGGGAGTCGATCCGCAGTTCTTC
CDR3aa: CASSPGLARAGGVDPQFF

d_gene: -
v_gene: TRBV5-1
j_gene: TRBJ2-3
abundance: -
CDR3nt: TGCGCCAGCAAATCAGGGGCAACAAGCACAGATACGCAGTATTTT
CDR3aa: CASKSGATSTDTQYF

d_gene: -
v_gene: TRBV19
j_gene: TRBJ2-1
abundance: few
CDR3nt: TGTGCCAGTAGCTCGACAGGTTCCTACAATGAGCAGTTCTTC
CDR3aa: CASSSTGSYNEQFF

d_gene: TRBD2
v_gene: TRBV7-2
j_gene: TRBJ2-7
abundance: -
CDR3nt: TGTGCCAGCAGCTTAGGATTTAACGGGGGGTTCGACGAGCAGTACTTC
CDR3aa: CASSLGFNGGFDEQYF

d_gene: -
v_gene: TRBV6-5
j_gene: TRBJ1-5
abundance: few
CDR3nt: TGTGCCAGCAGTTACTATGGAGCCAGGGGTGGCGGCCAGCCCCAGCATTTT
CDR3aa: CASSYYGARGGGQPQHF

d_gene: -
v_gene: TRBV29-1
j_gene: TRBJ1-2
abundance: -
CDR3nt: TGCAGCGAGGGGTCTATCTATGGCTACACCTTC
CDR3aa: CSEGSIYGYTF